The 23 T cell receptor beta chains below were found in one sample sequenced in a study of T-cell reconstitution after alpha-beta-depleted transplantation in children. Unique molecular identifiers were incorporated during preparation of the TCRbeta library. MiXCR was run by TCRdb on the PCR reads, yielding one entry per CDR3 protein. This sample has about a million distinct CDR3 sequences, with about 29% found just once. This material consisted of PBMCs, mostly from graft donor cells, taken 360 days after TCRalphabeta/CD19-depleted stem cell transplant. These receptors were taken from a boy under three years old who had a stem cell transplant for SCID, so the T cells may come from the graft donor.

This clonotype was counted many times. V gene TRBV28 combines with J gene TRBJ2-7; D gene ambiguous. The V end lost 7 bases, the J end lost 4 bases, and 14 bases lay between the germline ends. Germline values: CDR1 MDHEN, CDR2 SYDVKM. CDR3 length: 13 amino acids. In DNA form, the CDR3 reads TGTGCCAGCAACGTGGGCCCTCGGTACGAGCAGTACTTC. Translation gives CASNVGPRYEQYF.

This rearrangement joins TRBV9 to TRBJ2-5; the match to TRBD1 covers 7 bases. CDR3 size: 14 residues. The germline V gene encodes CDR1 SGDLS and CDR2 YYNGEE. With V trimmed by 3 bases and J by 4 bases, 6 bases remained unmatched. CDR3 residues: CASSATGIGETQYF. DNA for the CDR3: TGTGCCAGCAGCGCGACAGGGATTGGAGAGACCCAGTACTTC.

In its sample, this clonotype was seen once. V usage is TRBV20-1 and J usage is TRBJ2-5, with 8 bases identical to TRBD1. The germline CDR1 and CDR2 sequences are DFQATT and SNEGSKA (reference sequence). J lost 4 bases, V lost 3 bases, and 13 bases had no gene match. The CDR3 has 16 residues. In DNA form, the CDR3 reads TGCAGTGCTAGGGTAACCGGGCAGGGGGCGAGAGAGACCCAGTACTTC. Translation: CSARVTGQGARETQYF.

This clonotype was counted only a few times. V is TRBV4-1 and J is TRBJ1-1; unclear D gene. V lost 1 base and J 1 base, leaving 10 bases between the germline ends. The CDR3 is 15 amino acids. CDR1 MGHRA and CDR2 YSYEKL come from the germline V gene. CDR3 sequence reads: CASSQGVAGNTEAFF. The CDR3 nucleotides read TGCGCCAGCAGCCAAGGGGTAGCGGGGAACACTGAAGCTTTCTTT.

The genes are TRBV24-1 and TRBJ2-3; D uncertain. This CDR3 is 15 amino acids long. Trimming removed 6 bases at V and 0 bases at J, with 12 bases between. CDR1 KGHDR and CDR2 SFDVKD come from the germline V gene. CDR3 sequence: CATSPRGFSTDTQYF. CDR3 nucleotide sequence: TGTGCCACCAGTCCTCGAGGCTTCAGCACAGATACGCAGTATTTT.

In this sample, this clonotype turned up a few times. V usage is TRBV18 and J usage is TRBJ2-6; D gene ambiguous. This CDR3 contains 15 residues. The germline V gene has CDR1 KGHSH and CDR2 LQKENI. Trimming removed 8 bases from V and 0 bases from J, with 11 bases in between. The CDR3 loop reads CASSPPLSGANVLTF. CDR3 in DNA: TGTGCCAGCAGCCCCCCTCTCTCTGGGGCCAACGTCCTGACTTTC.

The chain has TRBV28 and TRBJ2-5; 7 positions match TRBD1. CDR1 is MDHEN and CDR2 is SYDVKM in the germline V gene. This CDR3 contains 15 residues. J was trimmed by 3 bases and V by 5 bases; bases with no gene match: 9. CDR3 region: CASSASHRGEETQYF. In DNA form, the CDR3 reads TGTGCCAGCAGTGCCTCGCACAGGGGCGAAGAGACCCAGTACTTC.

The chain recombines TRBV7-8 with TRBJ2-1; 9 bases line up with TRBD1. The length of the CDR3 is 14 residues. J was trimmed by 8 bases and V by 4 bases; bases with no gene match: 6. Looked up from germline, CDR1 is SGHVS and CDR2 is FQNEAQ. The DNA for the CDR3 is TGTGCCAGCAGCTACCGGGACAGGGTCCATGAGCAGTTCTTC. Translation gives CASSYRDRVHEQFF.

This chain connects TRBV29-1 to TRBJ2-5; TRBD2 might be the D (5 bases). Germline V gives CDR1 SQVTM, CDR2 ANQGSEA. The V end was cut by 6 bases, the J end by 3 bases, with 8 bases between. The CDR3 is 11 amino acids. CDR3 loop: CSVGLKETQYF. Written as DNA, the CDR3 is TGCAGCGTCGGACTCAAAGAGACCCAGTACTTC.

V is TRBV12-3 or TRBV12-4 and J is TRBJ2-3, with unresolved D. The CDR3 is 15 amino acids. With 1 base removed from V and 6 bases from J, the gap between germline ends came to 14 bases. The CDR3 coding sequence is TGTGCCAGCAGTTTAGGGGTTTGGGATCTGGATACGCAGTATTTT. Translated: CASSLGVWDLDTQYF.

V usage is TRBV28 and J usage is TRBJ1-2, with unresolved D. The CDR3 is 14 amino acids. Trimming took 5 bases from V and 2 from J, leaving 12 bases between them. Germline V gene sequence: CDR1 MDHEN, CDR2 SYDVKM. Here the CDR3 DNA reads TGTGCCAGCAGTGCACCTCCGAACAACTATGGCTACACCTTC. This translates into CASSAPPNNYGYTF.

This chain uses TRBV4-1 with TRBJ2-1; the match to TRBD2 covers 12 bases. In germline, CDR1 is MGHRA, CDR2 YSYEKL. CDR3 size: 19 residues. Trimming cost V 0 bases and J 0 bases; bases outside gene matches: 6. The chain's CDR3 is CASSQDTSGGPSSYNEQFF. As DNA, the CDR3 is TGCGCCAGCAGCCAAGATACTAGCGGGGGGCCGAGCTCCTACAATGAGCAGTTCTTC.

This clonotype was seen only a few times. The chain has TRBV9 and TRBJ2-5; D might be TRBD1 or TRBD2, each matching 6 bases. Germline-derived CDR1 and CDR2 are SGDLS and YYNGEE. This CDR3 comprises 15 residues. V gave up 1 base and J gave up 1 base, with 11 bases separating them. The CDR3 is CASSVSEGGQETQYF. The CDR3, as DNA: TGTGCCAGCAGCGTATCTGAGGGGGGCCAAGAGACCCAGTACTTC.

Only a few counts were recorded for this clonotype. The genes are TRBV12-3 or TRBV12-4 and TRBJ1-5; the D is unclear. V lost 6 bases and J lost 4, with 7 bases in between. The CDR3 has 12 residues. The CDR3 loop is CASRQQNQPQHF. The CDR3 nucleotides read TGTGCCAGCAGGCAGCAGAATCAGCCCCAGCATTTT.

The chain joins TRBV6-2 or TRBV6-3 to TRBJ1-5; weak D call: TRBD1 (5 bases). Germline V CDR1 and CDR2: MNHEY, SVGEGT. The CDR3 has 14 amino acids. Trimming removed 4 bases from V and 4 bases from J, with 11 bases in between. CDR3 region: CASSFAGPNQPQHF. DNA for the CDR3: TGTGCCAGCAGTTTTGCAGGGCCAAATCAGCCCCAGCATTTT.

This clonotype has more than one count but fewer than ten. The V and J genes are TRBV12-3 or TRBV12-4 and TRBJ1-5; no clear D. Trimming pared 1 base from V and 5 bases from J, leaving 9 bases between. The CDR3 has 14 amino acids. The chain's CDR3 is CASSLVGRHQPQHF. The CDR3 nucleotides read TGTGCCAGCAGTTTAGTGGGTAGGCATCAGCCCCAGCATTTT.

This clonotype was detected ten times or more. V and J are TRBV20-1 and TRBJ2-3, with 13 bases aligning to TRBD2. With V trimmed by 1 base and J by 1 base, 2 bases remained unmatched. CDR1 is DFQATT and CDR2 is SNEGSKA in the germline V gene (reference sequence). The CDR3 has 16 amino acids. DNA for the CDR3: TGCAGTGCTAGAGGCGGGACTAGCGGGGGCACAGATACGCAGTATTTT. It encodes CSARGGTSGGTDTQYF.

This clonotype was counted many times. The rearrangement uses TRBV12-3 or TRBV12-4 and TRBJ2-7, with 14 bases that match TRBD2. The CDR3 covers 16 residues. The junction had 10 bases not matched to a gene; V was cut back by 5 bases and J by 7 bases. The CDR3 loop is CASSLRLAGGPGEQYF. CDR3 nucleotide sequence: TGTGCCAGCAGTCTCCGACTAGCGGGGGGGCCTGGGGAGCAGTACTTC.

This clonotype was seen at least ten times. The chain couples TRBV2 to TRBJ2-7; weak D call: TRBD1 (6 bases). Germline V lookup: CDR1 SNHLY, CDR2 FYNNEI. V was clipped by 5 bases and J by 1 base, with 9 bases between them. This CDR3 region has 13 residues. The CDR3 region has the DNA TGTGCCAGCAGTATAGGACAGTCCTACGAGCAGTACTTC. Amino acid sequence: CASSIGQSYEQYF.

This CDR3 reads CASSISGGHNEQFF. The CDR3 DNA follows: TGCGCCAGCAGCATTAGCGGGGGACACAATGAGCAGTTCTTC. The chain links TRBV5-1 to TRBJ2-1; 9 positions agree with TRBD2. With V trimmed by 4 bases and J by 5 bases, 4 bases remained unmatched. This CDR3 comprises 14 residues. Germline lookup yields CDR1 SGHRS and CDR2 YFSETQ.

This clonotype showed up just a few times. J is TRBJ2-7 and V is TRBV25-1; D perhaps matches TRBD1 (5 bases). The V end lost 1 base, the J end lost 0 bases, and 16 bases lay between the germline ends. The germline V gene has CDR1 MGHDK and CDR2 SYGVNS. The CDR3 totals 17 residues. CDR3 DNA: TGTGCCAGCAGTGAATTCGAGTACAGGTCAATCTCCTACGAGCAGTACTTC. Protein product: CASSEFEYRSISYEQYF.

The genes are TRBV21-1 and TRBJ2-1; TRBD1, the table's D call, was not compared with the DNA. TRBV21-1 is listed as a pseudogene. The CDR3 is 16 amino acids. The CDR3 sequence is CASSKAGGGPYNEQFF. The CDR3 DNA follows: TGTGCCAGCAGCAAAGCCGGAGGGGGCCCATACAATGAGCAGTTCTTC.

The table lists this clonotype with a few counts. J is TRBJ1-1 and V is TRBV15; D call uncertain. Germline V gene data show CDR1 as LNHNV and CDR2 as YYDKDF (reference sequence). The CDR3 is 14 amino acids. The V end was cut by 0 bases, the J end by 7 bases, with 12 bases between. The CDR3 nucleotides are TGTGCCACCAGCAGAGATGCGGGGTCTGATGAAGCTTTCTTT. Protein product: CATSRDAGSDEAFF.